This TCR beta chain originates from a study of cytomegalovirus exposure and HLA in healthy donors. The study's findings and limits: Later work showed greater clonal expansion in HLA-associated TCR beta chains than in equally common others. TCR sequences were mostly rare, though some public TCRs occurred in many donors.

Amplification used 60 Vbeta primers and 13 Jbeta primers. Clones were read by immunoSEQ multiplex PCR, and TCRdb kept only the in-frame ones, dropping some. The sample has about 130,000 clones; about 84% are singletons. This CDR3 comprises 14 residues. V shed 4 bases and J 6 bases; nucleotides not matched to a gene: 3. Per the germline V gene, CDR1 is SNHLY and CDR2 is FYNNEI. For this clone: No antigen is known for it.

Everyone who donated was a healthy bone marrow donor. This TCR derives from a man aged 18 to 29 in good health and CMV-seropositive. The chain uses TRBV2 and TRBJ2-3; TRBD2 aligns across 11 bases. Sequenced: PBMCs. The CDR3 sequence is CASSASGGPDTQYF. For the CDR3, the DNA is TGTGCCAGCAGTGCTAGCGGGGGGCCCGATACGCAGTATTTT.